The 9 T cell receptor beta chains listed next were all sequenced from one sample in a study of regulatory T cells in long-lasting Graves disease. The time point is: newly diagnosed GD, antithyroid drugs for less than 3 months. Construction of the TCR library relied on RNA isolated from PBMCs. iRepertoire HTBI primers and Arm-PCR of CDR3 regions built TCR beta libraries. From the multiplex PCR reads, TCRdb called clonotypes with MiXCR, one entry per CDR3 protein. The profile shows roughly 520,000 distinct CDR3 sequences, 12% of them singletons. These data were also reused for a study on T cells in Graves' hyperthyroidism and ophthalmopathy.

The material sequenced was peripheral blood mononuclear cells (PBMCs), taken at new diagnosis, from a patient treated with antithyroid drugs. These receptors were taken from a woman aged 25 to 39 with Graves disease.

This clonotype was seen at least ten times. This chain links TRBV6-5 with TRBJ2-2; no clear D. Germline CDR1 and CDR2: MNHEY and SVGAGI. Trimming shortened V by 2 bases and J by 0 bases, and 7 bases separated the two germline ends. The CDR3 has 15 amino acids. This CDR3 reads CASSYGLSNTGELFF. The CDR3 nucleotides read TGTGCCAGCAGTTACGGTCTATCGAACACCGGGGAGCTGTTTTTT.

This clonotype showed up many times. This chain joins TRBV7-9 and TRBJ1-2; D remains ambiguous. The CDR3 consists of 14 residues. The V and J ends lost 1 base and 7 bases respectively, with 13 bases between them. Germline CDR1 SEHNR, CDR2 FQNEAQ (reference sequence). CDR3 residues: CASSLVTGQPGYTF. CDR3 coding DNA: TGTGCCAGCAGCTTAGTGACGGGTCAACCTGGCTACACCTTC.

Many counts were recorded for this clonotype. J is TRBJ2-7 and V is TRBV28, with 8 bases that match TRBD1. Germline V gene sequence: CDR1 MDHEN, CDR2 SYDVKM. V lost 6 bases to trimming and J lost 3 bases; unmatched junction nucleotides: 7. The CDR3 contains 14 residues. The DNA for the CDR3 is TGTGCCAGCAGCTACGACAGGGGCCTCTACGAGCAGTACTTC. Its protein is CASSYDRGLYEQYF.

There are many counts of this clonotype. The chain carries TRBV7-2 and TRBJ2-1; 11 nucleotides line up with TRBD2. V dropped 5 bases and J dropped 0; count of bases not matched to a gene: 6. This CDR3 has 17 residues. CDR1 and CDR2 from the germline V gene are SGHTA and FQGNSA. DNA for the CDR3: TGTGCCAGCAGCCTGGGACTAGCGGCTAGCTCCTACAATGAGCAGTTCTTC. Translation: CASSLGLAASSYNEQFF.

This clonotype was counted ten times or more. The rearrangement links TRBV9 to TRBJ2-7; TRBD1 agrees at 10 bases. The CDR3 covers 16 residues. Germline CDR1 reads SGDLS; CDR2 reads YYNGEE. J lost 3 bases, V lost 2 bases, and 8 bases had no gene match. The CDR3 loop is CASSVGSGTGDYEQYF. The CDR3 DNA reads as TGTGCCAGCAGCGTTGGGTCCGGGACAGGGGACTACGAGCAGTACTTC.

This clonotype was recorded many times. This sequence joins TRBV19 and TRBJ1-1, with 10 positions matching TRBD1. The germline V gene has CDR1 LNHDA and CDR2 SQIVND (reference sequence). With V trimmed by 7 bases and J by 3 bases, 5 bases remained unmatched. CDR3 length: 14 amino acids. The CDR3 coding sequence is TGTGCCAGTATAGGACAGGGGGGCGACACTGAAGCTTTCTTT. As protein: CASIGQGGDTEAFF.

There are many counts of this clonotype. The J gene is TRBJ2-7, the V gene TRBV12-3 or TRBV12-4, with a possible D match to TRBD1 (6 bases). This CDR3 spans 11 amino acids. Trimming removed 5 bases at V and 6 bases at J, with 8 bases between. The CDR3 sequence is CASSTGFEQYF. CDR3 DNA: TGTGCCAGCAGTACAGGGTTCGAGCAGTACTTC.

In its sample, this clonotype was seen many times. The chain has TRBV30 and TRBJ2-5; possibly TRBD1 or TRBD2 for D (5 bases each). The germline gives CDR1 GTSNPN, CDR2 SVGIG (reference sequence). The CDR3 length is 15 residues. V lost 4 bases and J lost 8, with 23 bases in between. In nucleotides, the CDR3 is TGTGCCTGGATGGGTCCTGTTGGGGGAAGAGAAACCCAGTACTTC. This gives the protein CAWMGPVGGRETQYF.

This clonotype has at least ten counts. The chain couples TRBV12-3 or TRBV12-4 to TRBJ1-2; 9 bases line up with TRBD1. This CDR3 has 12 amino acids. The V segment lost 6 bases and the J segment 8 bases; nucleotides outside the gene matches: 4. CDR3 loop: CASRHRGPGYTF. CDR3 nucleotide sequence: TGTGCCAGCAGGCACAGGGGGCCCGGCTACACCTTC.